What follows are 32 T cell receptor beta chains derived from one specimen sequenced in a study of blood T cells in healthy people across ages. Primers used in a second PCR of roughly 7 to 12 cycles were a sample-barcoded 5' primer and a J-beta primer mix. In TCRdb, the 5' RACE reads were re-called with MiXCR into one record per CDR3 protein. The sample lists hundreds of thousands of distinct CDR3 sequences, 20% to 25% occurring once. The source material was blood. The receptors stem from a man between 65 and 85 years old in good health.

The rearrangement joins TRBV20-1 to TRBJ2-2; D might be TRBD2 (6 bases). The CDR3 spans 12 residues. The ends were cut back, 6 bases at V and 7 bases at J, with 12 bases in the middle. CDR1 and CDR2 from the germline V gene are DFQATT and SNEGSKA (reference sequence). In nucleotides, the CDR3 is TGCAGTGCCCCAGGGCGGGGCGGGGAGCTGTTTTTT. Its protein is CSAPGRGGELFF.

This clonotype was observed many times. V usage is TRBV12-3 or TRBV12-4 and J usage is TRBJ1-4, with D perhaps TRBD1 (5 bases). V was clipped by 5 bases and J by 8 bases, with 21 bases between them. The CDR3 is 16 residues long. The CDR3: CASSPHSGTFGEKLFF. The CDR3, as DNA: TGTGCCAGCAGTCCCCACTCCGGGACGTTCGGGGAAAAACTGTTTTTT.

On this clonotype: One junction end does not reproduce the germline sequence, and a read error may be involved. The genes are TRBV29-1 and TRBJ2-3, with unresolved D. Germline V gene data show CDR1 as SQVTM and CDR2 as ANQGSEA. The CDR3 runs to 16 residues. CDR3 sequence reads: CSSTPYMGHEGDMQYF. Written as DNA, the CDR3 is TGCAGCTCTACACCGTACATGGGCCACGAAGGAGATATGCAGTATTTT.

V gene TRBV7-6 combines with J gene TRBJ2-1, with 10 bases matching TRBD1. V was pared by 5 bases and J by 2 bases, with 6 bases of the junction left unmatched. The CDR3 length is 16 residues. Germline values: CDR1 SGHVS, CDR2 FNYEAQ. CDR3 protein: CASSRSGTGAYNEQFF. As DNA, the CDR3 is TGTGCCAGCAGCAGGTCCGGGACAGGGGCCTACAATGAGCAGTTCTTC.

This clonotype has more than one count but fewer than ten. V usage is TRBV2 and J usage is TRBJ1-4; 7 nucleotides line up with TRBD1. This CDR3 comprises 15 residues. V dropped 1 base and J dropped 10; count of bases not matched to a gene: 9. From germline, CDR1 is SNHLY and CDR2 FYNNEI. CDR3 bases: TGTGCCAGCAGTGAAGTGAACAGGGGTGGCGGAAAACTGTTTTTT. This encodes CASSEVNRGGGKLFF.

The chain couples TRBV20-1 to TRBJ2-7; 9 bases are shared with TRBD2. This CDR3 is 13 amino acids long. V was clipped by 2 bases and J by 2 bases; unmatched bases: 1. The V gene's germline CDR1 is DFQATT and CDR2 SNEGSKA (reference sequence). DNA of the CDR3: TGCAGTGCTAGAATAGCGGGAGCCTACGAGCAGTACTTC. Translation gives CSARIAGAYEQYF.

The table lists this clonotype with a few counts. The CDR3 region is CASSALAGGGDTQYF. The CDR3, as DNA: TGTGCCAGCAGCGCCCTAGCGGGAGGGGGAGATACGCAGTATTTT. This sequence joins TRBV7-9 and TRBJ2-3, with 12 positions matching TRBD2. The V segment lost 5 bases and the J segment 5 bases; nucleotides outside the gene matches: 5. This CDR3 contains 15 residues. CDR1 is SEHNR, CDR2 FQNEAQ, per germline (reference sequence). Complete variable domain (other parts from reference TRBV7-9 and TRBJ2-3): DTGVSQNPRHKITKRGQNVTFRCDPISEHNRLYWYRQTLGQGPEFLTYFQNEAQLEKSRLLSDRFSAERPKGSFSTLEIQRTEQGDSAMYLCASSALAGGGDTQYFGPGTRLTVL.

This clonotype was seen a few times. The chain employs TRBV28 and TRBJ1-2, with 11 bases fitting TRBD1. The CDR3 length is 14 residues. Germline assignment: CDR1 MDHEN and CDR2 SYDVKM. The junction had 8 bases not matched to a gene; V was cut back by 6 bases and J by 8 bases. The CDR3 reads CASREDRGHGGYTF. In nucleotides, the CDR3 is TGTGCCAGCAGAGAGGACAGGGGGCATGGAGGCTACACCTTC.

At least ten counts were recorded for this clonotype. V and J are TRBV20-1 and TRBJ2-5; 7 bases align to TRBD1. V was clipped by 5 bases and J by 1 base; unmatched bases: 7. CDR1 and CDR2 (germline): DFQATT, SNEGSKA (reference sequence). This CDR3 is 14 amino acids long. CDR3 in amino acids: CSAGSTGLQETQYF. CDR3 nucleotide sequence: TGCAGTGCTGGTTCGACAGGGCTCCAAGAGACCCAGTACTTC.

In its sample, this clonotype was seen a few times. The CDR3, as DNA: TGCGCCAGCAGCCCAGGGGTGGGCTCCTACAATGAGCAGTTCTTC. Translating gives CASSPGVGSYNEQFF. The chain is built from TRBV5-1 and TRBJ2-1, with TRBD1 as a possible D gene (6 bases). The CDR3 contains 15 residues. V was shortened by 4 bases and J by 0 bases, with 11 bases between the two germline ends. Looked up from germline, CDR1 is SGHRS and CDR2 is YFSETQ.

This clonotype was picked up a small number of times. CDR3 residues: CASSQDVGGRIQYF. The CDR3 nucleotides read TGCGCCAGCAGCCAAGATGTGGGAGGAAGAATTCAGTACTTC. The chain combines TRBV4-1 with TRBJ2-4; weak D call: TRBD2 (6 bases). This CDR3 spans 14 amino acids. With 0 bases removed from V and 10 bases from J, the gap between germline ends came to 13 bases. Germline V gene lookup returns CDR1 MGHRA and CDR2 YSYEKL.

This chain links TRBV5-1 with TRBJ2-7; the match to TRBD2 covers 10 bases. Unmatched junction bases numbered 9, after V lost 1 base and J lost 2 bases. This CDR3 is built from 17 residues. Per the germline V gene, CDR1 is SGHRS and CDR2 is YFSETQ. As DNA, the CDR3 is TGCGCCAGCAGCTTGTCGGCTAGCGGGGGTAAAGCCTACGAGCAGTACTTC. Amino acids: CASSLSASGGKAYEQYF.

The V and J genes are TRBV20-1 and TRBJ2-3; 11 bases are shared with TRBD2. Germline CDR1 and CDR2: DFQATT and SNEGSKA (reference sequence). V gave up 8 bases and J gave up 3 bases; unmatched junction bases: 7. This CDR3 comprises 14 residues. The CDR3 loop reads CSPELAGVTDTQYF. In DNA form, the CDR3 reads TGCAGTCCAGAACTAGCGGGAGTGACAGATACGCAGTATTTT.

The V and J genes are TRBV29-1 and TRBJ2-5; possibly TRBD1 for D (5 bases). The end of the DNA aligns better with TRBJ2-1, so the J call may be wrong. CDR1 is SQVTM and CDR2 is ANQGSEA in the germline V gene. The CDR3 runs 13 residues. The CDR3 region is CSVGQQVINEQFF. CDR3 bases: TGCAGCGTTGGACAACAGGTTATCAATGAGCAGTTCTTC.

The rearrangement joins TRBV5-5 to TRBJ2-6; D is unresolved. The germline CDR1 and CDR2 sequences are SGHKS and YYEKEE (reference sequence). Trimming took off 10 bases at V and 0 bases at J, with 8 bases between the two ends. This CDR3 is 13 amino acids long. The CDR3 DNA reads TGTGCCTACGGTAGCTCTGGGGCCAACGTCCTGACTTTC. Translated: CAYGSSGANVLTF.

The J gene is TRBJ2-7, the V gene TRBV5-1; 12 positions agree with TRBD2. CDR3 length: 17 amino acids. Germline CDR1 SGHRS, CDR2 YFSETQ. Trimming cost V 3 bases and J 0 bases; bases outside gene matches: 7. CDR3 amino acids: CASSSTSTSGSSYEQYF. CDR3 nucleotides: TGCGCCAGCAGCTCCACTTCGACTAGCGGGAGCTCCTACGAGCAGTACTTC.

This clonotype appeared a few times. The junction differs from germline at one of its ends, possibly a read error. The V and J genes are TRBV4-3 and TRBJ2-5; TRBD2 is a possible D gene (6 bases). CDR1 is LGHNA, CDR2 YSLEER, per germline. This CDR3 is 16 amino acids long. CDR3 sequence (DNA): TGCGCCAGCAGCCAAGAGATAGCGGCCCGATACAATGAGCAGCTCTTC. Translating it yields CASSQEIAARYNEQLF.

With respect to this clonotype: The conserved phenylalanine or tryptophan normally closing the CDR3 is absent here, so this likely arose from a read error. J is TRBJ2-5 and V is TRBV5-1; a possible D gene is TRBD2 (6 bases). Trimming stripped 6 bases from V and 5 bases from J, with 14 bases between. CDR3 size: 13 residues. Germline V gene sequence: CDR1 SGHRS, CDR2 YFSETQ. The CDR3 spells CASNSAAGETQYL. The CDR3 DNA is TGCGCCAGCAATTCGGCGGCGGGGGAGACCCAGTACCTC.

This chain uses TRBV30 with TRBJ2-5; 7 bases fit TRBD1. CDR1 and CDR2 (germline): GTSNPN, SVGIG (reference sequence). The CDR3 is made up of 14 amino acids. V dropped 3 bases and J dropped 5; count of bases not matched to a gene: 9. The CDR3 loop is CAWSRDSPRETQYF. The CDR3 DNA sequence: TGTGCCTGGAGCCGGGACAGCCCTCGGGAGACCCAGTACTTC.

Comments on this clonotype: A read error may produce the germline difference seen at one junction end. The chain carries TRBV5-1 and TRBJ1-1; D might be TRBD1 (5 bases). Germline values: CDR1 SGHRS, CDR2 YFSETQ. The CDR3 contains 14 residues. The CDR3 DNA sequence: TGTGCCAGCAGCGTCGGACGGGGGGACGCTGAAGCTTTCTTT. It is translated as CASSVGRGDAEAFF.

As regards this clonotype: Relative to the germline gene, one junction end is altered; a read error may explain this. The CDR3 DNA sequence: TGTGCCATCAGTGCCCCGGTCGGAGCGGGAGTTTTACTTTTC. Amino acids: CAISAPVGAGVLLF. The V call is TRBV10-3, the J call TRBJ2-1; 8 nucleotides agree with TRBD2. Germline assignment: CDR1 ENHRY and CDR2 SYGVKD. The CDR3 totals 14 residues.

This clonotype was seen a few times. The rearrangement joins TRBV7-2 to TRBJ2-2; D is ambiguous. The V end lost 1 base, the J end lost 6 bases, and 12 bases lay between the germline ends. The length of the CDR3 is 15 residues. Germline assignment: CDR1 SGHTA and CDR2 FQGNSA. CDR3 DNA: TGTGCCAGCAGCTTAGTGGTGTCTATTGCCGGGGAGCTGTTTTTT. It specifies CASSLVVSIAGELFF.

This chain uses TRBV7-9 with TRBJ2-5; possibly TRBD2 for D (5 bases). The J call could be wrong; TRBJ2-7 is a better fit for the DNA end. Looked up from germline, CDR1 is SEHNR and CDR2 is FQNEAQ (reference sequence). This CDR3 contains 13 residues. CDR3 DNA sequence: TGTGCCAGCAGCTTTCGAGGGCTGGGCGAGCAGTACTTC. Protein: CASSFRGLGEQYF.

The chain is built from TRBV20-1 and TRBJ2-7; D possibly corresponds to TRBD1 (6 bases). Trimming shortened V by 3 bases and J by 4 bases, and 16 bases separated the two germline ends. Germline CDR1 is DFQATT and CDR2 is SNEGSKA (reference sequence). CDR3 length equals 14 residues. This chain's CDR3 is CSARTGQGRYEQYF. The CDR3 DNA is TGCAGTGCTAGGACCGGGCAGGGGAGATACGAGCAGTACTTC.

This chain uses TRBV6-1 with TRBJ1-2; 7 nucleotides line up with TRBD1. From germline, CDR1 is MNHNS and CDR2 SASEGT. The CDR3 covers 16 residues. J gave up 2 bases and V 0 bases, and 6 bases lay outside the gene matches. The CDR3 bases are TGTGCCAGCAGTGAAGCGGGACAGATTCCAAACTATGGCTACACCTTC. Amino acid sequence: CASSEAGQIPNYGYTF.

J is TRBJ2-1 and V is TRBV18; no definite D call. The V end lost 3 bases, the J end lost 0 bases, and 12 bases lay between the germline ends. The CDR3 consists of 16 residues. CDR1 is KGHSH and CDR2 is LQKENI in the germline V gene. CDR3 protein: CASSPKPDSSYNEQFF. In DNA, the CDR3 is TGTGCCAGCTCACCGAAACCAGATAGCTCCTACAATGAGCAGTTCTTC.

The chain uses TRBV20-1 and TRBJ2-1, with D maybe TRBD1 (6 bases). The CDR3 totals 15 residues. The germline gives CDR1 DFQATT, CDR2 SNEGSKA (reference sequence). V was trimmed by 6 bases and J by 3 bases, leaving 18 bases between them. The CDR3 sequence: CSAQRTDRFYNEQFF. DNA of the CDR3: TGCAGTGCCCAAAGGACGGACAGATTCTACAATGAGCAGTTCTTC.

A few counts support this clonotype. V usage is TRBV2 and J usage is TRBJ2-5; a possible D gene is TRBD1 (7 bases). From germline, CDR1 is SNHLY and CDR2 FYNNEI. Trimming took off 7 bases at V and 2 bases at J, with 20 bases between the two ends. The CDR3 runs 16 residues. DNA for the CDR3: TGTGCCAGCATGAGCGTAAGGCGGGACAGACAAGAGACCCAGTACTTC. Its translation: CASMSVRRDRQETQYF.

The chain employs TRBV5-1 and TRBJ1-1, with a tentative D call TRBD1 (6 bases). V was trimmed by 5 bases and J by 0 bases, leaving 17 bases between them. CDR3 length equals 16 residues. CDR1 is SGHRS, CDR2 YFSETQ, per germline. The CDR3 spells CASSAFWGQMNTEAFF. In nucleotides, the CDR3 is TGCGCCAGCAGTGCGTTTTGGGGGCAGATGAACACTGAAGCTTTCTTT. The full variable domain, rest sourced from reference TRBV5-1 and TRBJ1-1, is KAGVTQTPRYLIKTRGQQVTLSCSPISGHRSVSWYQQTPGQGLQFLFEYFSETQRNKGNFPGRFSGRQFSNSRSEMNVSTLELGDSALYLCASSAFWGQMNTEAFFGQGTRLTVV.

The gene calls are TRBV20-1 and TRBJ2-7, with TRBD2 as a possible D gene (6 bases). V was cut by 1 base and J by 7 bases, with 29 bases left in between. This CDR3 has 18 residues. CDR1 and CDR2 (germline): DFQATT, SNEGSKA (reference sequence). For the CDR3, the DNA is TGCAGTGCTAGAGTTTTAGGGTTCCCTAACGCGGGGCTAGGGGAGCAGTACTTC. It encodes CSARVLGFPNAGLGEQYF.

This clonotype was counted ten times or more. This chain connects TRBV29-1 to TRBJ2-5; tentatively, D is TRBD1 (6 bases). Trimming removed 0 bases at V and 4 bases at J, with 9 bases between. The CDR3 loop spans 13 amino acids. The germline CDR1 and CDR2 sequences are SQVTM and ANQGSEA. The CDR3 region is CSVEELTGETQYF. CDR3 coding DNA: TGCAGCGTTGAAGAGTTGACAGGAGAGACCCAGTACTTC.

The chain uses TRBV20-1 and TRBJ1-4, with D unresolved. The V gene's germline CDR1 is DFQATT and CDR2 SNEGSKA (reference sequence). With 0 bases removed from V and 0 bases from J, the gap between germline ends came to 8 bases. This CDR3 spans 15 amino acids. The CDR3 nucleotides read TGCAGTGCTAGAGAAATGGCTGCAACTAATGAAAAACTGTTTTTT. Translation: CSAREMAATNEKLFF.